This T cell receptor beta chain came from a study of T-cell reconstitution after alpha-beta-depleted transplantation in children. Unique molecular identifiers were incorporated when the TCRbeta library was constructed. TCRdb reprocessed the PCR reads via MiXCR and lists one record per CDR3 protein. The sample contains over 300,000 distinct CDR3 sequences, 9% to 12% of which appear only once. CDR1 and CDR2 from the germline V gene are SGHRS and YFSETQ. The CDR3 contains 15 residues. The trim removed 4 bases at V and 6 bases at J, leaving 3 bases unmatched. This clonotype was counted between two and nine times.

This receptor was taken from a human donor who donated a stem cell graft to a child with acute lymphoblastic leukemia. The sequences come from PBMCs from the stem cell graft donor, collected from the stem cell graft. The chain combines TRBV5-1 with TRBJ2-2; 13 bases agree with TRBD2. The CDR3 is CASSVTSGRAGELFF. The CDR3 DNA reads TGCGCCAGCAGCGTAACTAGCGGGAGGGCCGGGGAGCTGTTTTTT. The whole variable domain, remainder taken from reference TRBV5-1 and TRBJ2-2, is KAGVTQTPRYLIKTRGQQVTLSCSPISGHRSVSWYQQTPGQGLQFLFEYFSETQRNKGNFPGRFSGRQFSNSRSEMNVSTLELGDSALYLCASSVTSGRAGELFFGEGSRLTVL.